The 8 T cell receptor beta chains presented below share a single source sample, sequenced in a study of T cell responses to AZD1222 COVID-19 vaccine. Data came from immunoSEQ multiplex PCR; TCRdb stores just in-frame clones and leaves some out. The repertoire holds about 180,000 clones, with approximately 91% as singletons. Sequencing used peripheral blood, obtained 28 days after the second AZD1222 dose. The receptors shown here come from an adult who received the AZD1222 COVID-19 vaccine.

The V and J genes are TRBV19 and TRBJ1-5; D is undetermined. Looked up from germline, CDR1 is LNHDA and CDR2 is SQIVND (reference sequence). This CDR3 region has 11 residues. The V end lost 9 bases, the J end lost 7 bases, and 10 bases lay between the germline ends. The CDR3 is CASGPGQPQHF. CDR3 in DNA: TGTGCCAGCGGACCGGGACAGCCCCAGCATTTT.

CDR3: CASSVLGQGDVGGYTF. The CDR3 nucleotides read TGTGCCAGCAGCGTATTAGGACAGGGGGATGTTGGTGGCTACACCTTC. The chain joins TRBV9 to TRBJ1-2; 10 bases are a match to TRBD1. Germline lookup yields CDR1 SGDLS and CDR2 YYNGEE. With 1 base clipped from V and 7 bases from J, the junction kept 10 bases outside the gene matches. The CDR3 has 16 amino acids.

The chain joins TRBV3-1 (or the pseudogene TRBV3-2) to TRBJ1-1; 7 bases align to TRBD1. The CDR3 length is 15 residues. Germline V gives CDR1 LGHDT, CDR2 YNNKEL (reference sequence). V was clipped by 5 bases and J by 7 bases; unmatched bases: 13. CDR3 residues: CASSYLLTGRNEAFF. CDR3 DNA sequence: TGTGCCAGCAGCTACTTATTGACAGGGAGAAATGAAGCTTTCTTT.

The chain's CDR3 is CASSLKKGDTQYF. The CDR3 region has the DNA TGTGCCAGCAGCCTAAAAAAGGGGGATACGCAGTATTTT. V gene TRBV7-3 combines with J gene TRBJ2-3, with a weak D call TRBD1 (5 bases). The CDR3 is 13 amino acids. Germline V gene lookup returns CDR1 SGHTA and CDR2 FQGTGA. Trimming shortened V by 5 bases and J by 6 bases, and 12 bases separated the two germline ends.

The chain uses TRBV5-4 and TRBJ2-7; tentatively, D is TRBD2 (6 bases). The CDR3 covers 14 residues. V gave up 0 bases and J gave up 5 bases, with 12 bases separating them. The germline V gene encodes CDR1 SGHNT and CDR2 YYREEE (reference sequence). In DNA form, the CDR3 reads TGTGCCAGCAGCTTGGTCGGTGGAGGGGACGAGCAGTACTTC. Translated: CASSLVGGGDEQYF. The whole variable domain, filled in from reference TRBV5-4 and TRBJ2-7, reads ETGVTQSPTHLIKTRGQQVTLRCSSQSGHNTVSWYQQALGQGPQFIFQYYREEENGRGNFPPRFSGLQFPNYSSELNVNALELDDSALYLCASSLVGGGDEQYFGPGTRLTVT.

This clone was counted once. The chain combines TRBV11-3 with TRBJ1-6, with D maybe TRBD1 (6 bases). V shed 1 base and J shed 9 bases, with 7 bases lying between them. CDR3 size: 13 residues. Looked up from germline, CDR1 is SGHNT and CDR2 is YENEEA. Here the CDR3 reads CASSLGRGSPLHF. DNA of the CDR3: TGTGCCAGCAGCTTAGGCAGGGGTTCACCCCTCCACTTT.

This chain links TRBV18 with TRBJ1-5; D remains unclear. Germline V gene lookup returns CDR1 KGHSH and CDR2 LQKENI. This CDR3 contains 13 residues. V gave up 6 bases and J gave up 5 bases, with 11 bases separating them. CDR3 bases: TGTGCCAGCTCCTCCACCCGAGATCAGCCCCAGCATTTT. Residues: CASSSTRDQPQHF.

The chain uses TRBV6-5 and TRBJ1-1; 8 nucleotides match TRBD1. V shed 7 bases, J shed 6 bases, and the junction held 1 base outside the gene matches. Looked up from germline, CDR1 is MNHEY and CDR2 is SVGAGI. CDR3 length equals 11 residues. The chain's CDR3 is CASKTGAEAFF. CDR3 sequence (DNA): TGTGCCAGCAAGACAGGGGCTGAAGCTTTCTTT.